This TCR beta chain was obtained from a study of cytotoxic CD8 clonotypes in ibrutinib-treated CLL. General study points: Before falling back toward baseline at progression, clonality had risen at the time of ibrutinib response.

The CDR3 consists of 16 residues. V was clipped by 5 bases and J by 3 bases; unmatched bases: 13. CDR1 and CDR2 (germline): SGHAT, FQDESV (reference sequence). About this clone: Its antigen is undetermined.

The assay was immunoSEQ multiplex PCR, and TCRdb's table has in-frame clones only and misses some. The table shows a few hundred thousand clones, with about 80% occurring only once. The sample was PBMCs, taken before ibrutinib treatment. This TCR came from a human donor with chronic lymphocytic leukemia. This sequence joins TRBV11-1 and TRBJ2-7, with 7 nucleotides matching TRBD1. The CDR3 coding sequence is TGTGCCAGCAGCCCACGGAACAGGGGTCTAGTCTACGAGCAGTACTTC. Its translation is CASSPRNRGLVYEQYF.